This entry features one T cell receptor (beta chain) sequence. Germline loops: CDR1 SNHLY, CDR2 FYNNEI. The CDR3 runs to 14 residues. V was shortened by 6 bases and J by 6 bases, with 12 bases between the two germline ends. The data derive from a study of control samples from healthy donors and cancer patients. TCRdb's table, derived via immunoSEQ multiplex PCR, lists solely in-frame clones and lacks some. This sample has 45,000 to 60,000 clones, with about 95% found just once. This TCR was sampled from a man under 40 in good health. The specimen was blood. This chain joins TRBV2 and TRBJ1-6, with D possibly being TRBD1 (6 bases). CDR3 region: CASSGGALNSPLHF. DNA for the CDR3: TGTGCCAGCAGCGGGGGGGCTCTTAATTCACCCCTCCACTTT.